The 18 T cell receptor beta chains below all came from one sample that was sequenced in a study of T cell repertoires in cytomegalovirus infection. TCRdb re-called the reads with MiXCR, one entry per CDR3 protein. This sample has a few hundred thousand distinct CDR3 sequences; around a sixth occur once, and the top ten carry about 11%. Sequencing was performed on PBMCs. These receptors came from a human donor in good health (CMV status not recorded). Some clones in this sample may be carry-over from other donors' samples.

This clonotype was observed at least ten times. This rearrangement joins TRBV7-6 to TRBJ1-1; D unclear. From germline, CDR1 is SGHVS and CDR2 FNYEAQ. The length of the CDR3 is 17 residues. Trimming shortened V by 1 base and J by 1 base, and 16 bases separated the two germline ends. The CDR3, as DNA: TGTGCCAGCAGCTTAGAAGACCAGGCGGGTCCGAACACTGAAGCTTTCTTT. It translates to CASSLEDQAGPNTEAFF.

In its sample, this clonotype was seen many times. The V gene is TRBV28, the J gene TRBJ2-3; D is possibly TRBD2 (5 bases). This CDR3 spans 13 amino acids. Looked up from germline, CDR1 is MDHEN and CDR2 is SYDVKM. V shed 6 bases and J shed 3 bases, with 10 bases lying between them. CDR3: CASRDTGTDTQYF. The CDR3 nucleotides read TGTGCCAGCAGAGACACGGGAACAGATACGCAGTATTTT.

At least ten counts were recorded for this clonotype. The chain employs TRBV5-6 and TRBJ1-1; D remains unclear. Germline CDR1 reads SGHDT; CDR2 reads YYEEEE. This CDR3 is built from 15 residues. V lost 2 bases and J 4 bases, leaving 15 bases between the germline ends. For the CDR3, the DNA is TGTGCCAGCAGCTTTGGACTTTCCTCCGGCACTGAAGCTTTCTTT. Amino acid sequence: CASSFGLSSGTEAFF.

This clonotype has only a few counts. The chain recombines TRBV20-1 with TRBJ2-3; 8 bases fit TRBD2. Germline CDR1 DFQATT, CDR2 SNEGSKA (reference sequence). V shed 0 bases, J shed 7 bases, and the junction held 12 bases outside the gene matches. The CDR3 totals 16 residues. CDR3 bases: TGCAGTGCTAGAGATGATCGGGGGGGGCTCCGAAATACGCAGTATTTT. Translated, it gives CSARDDRGGLRNTQYF.

This clonotype was counted a few times. The chain employs TRBV4-3 and TRBJ2-7; TRBD2 is a possible D gene (5 bases). V shed 0 bases and J shed 0 bases, with 12 bases lying between them. Germline lookup yields CDR1 LGHNA and CDR2 YSLEER. CDR3 length: 16 residues. CDR3 protein: CASSQEVRGYSYEQYF. The CDR3 region has the DNA TGCGCCAGCAGCCAAGAAGTTCGAGGGTACTCCTACGAGCAGTACTTC.

This clonotype showed up many times. V usage is TRBV24-1 and J usage is TRBJ2-7, with unresolved D. V gave up 0 bases and J gave up 4 bases, with 9 bases separating them. The CDR3 spans 14 residues. CDR1 is KGHDR, CDR2 SFDVKD, per germline. CDR3 sequence reads: CATSDLLLPYEQYF. The CDR3 region has the DNA TGTGCCACCAGTGATTTGCTGCTCCCATACGAGCAGTACTTC.

The table lists this clonotype with many counts. This sequence joins TRBV28 and TRBJ2-5; D not certain. V was trimmed by 3 bases and J by 4 bases, leaving 12 bases between them. The CDR3 totals 14 residues. Looked up from germline, CDR1 is MDHEN and CDR2 is SYDVKM. The CDR3 DNA follows: TGTGCCAGCAGTTTCGCAGCAGTCGGAGAGACCCAGTACTTC. It is translated as CASSFAAVGETQYF.

Many counts were recorded for this clonotype. The chain carries TRBV7-9 and TRBJ2-5; D might be TRBD1 or TRBD2, each matching 5 bases. The CDR3 totals 15 residues. V lost 9 bases, J lost 4 bases, and 21 bases lay in between. The germline V gene encodes CDR1 SEHNR and CDR2 FQNEAQ (reference sequence). The CDR3 DNA reads as TGTGCCAGTCGACCGAGCGGTCCGGGACGAGAGACCCAGTACTTC. Amino acids: CASRPSGPGRETQYF.

This chain uses TRBV29-1 with TRBJ2-1, with D possibly matching TRBD2 (7 bases). The CDR3 consists of 13 residues. Germline assignment: CDR1 SQVTM and CDR2 ANQGSEA. In nucleotides, the CDR3 is TGCAGTGCTGGGGGGGCAGTCTACAATGAGCAGTTCTTC. Residues: CSAGGAVYNEQFF.

This clonotype was seen only a few times. V is TRBV29-1 and J is TRBJ2-5; 10 bases match TRBD1. V shed 7 bases, J shed 8 bases, and the junction held 13 bases outside the gene matches. The CDR3 loop spans 14 amino acids. The germline V gene has CDR1 SQVTM and CDR2 ANQGSEA. CDR3 amino acids: CSGAGTGADFTQYF. In DNA, the CDR3 is TGCAGCGGAGCCGGGACAGGGGCCGATTTCACCCAGTACTTC.

This clonotype was found many times. The V gene is TRBV7-2, the J gene TRBJ1-6; perhaps TRBD1 as D (6 bases). V shed 5 bases and J shed 7 bases, with 15 bases lying between them. Germline CDR1 is SGHTA and CDR2 is FQGNSA. CDR3 length equals 15 residues. CDR3 in DNA: TGTGCCAGCAGCAATCGTCGGGGGGCGAATTCACCCCTCCACTTT. Its protein product is CASSNRRGANSPLHF.

The chain employs TRBV4-1 and TRBJ2-7; 7 bases align to TRBD2. The V gene end was trimmed by 4 bases and the J gene end by 3 bases; junction bases not matched to a gene: 9. This CDR3 spans 15 amino acids. CDR1 is MGHRA and CDR2 is YSYEKL in the germline V gene. In DNA, the CDR3 is TGCGCCAGCAGCCCAAAGATCGGACTAGTCTACGAGCAGTACTTC. Translating gives CASSPKIGLVYEQYF.

V is TRBV7-2 and J is TRBJ1-1; 8 positions match TRBD1. Germline CDR1 SGHTA, CDR2 FQGNSA. V lost 1 base and J lost 0; bases outside the gene matches: 4. This CDR3 is built from 16 residues. The CDR3 DNA is TGTGCCAGCAGCTTAGGTGCGGACAGGGTGAACACTGAAGCTTTCTTT. This sequence encodes CASSLGADRVNTEAFF. The entire variable domain, with the rest obtained from reference TRBV7-2 and TRBJ1-1, is as follows: GAGVSQSPSNKVTEKGKDVELRCDPISGHTALYWYRQSLGQGLEFLIYFQGNSAPDKSGLPSDRFSAERTGGSVSTLTIQRTQQEDSAVYLCASSLGADRVNTEAFFGQGTRLTVV.

The gene calls are TRBV7-8 and TRBJ1-1; a weak D match, TRBD1 (6 bases). CDR1 is SGHVS, CDR2 FQNEAQ, per germline. The V end was cut by 5 bases, the J end by 0 bases, with 16 bases between. The CDR3 is 16 residues long. Written as DNA, the CDR3 is TGTGCCAGCAGCCCCCGGAGCCGGACAGTGAACACTGAAGCTTTCTTT. Protein product: CASSPRSRTVNTEAFF.

The chain links TRBV2 to TRBJ1-5; the D gene is possibly TRBD1 (5 bases). Germline V gene sequence: CDR1 SNHLY, CDR2 FYNNEI. V lost 6 bases and J lost 8, with 26 bases in between. The CDR3 contains 17 residues. CDR3 nucleotides: TGTGCCAGCAGGAAAAACCCCTTGCGACCCCGGGGGGAGCCCCAGCATTTT. This codes for CASRKNPLRPRGEPQHF. The variable domain in full, with the rest retrieved from reference TRBV2 and TRBJ1-5, is EPEVTQTPSHQVTQMGQEVILRCVPISNHLYFYWYRQILGQKVEFLVSFYNNEISEKSEIFDDQFSVERPDGSNFTLKIRSTKLEDSAMYFCASRKNPLRPRGEPQHFGDGTRLSIL.

There are many counts of this clonotype. The chain employs TRBV12-3 or TRBV12-4 and TRBJ2-6; D is undetermined. The CDR3 has 14 amino acids. V was pared by 3 bases and J by 4 bases, with 7 bases between. CDR3 bases: TGTGCCAGCAGTTTGTCAGGAGGGGCCAACGTCCTGACTTTC. This sequence encodes CASSLSGGANVLTF.

The chain joins TRBV6-6 to TRBJ2-5; possible D gene TRBD1, 6 bases. The CDR3 is 16 amino acids. Germline V lookup: CDR1 MNHNY, CDR2 SVGAGI (reference sequence). V lost 1 base and J 1 base, leaving 13 bases between the germline ends. The CDR3 reads CASSYFGGRGQETQYF. The DNA of the CDR3 is TGTGCCAGCAGTTACTTTGGGGGCAGGGGCCAAGAGACCCAGTACTTC.

This sequence joins TRBV5-1 and TRBJ1-1; the match to TRBD1 covers 7 bases. The CDR3 length is 14 residues. Unmatched junction bases numbered 8, after V lost 3 bases and J lost 6 bases. Germline assignment: CDR1 SGHRS and CDR2 YFSETQ. The CDR3 sequence is CASSYRGGKSEAFF. The DNA for the CDR3 is TGCGCCAGCAGCTACAGGGGTGGGAAGTCTGAAGCTTTCTTT.